Each of the 26 T cell receptor beta chains below was sequenced from the same sample in a study of T-cell reconstitution after alpha-beta-depleted transplantation in children (dated by TCRdb to about 2016). The library was built by means of PCR. Instrument on record: Illumina HiSeq 2500. TCR libraries were prepared with molecular barcoding, using unique molecular identifiers to normalize TCRbeta repertoire quantification. The public sequencing data were trimmed at Q25 with fastp and processed into clonotypes with MiXCR by TCRdb, which kept only in-frame beta chains. Entries that share a CDR3 protein sequence are merged under the most common genes and DNA. The sample table shows about 460,000 distinct CDR3 sequences, and roughly a tenth are seen once. The ten largest clones take up just over 2% of the sample. What the treatment or condition label conveys for this sample: allogeneic hematopoietic cell transplantation with graft depleted of TCRalphabeta T cells and CD19 B cells.

The sequenced sample was PBMCs, obtained before TCRalphabeta/CD19-depleted stem cell transplant. These receptor sequences come from a child aged 2 to 10 with inherited bone marrow failure, due to receive a stem cell transplant.

The chain couples TRBV20-1 to TRBJ1-1, with D uncertain. The CDR3 is made up of 12 amino acids. Trimming removed 8 bases from V and 5 bases from J, with 15 bases in between. CDR1 is DFQATT and CDR2 is SNEGSKA in the germline V gene (reference sequence). The CDR3 loop reads CSPPSGQTEAFF. In nucleotides, the CDR3 is TGCAGTCCTCCTAGTGGGCAAACTGAAGCTTTCTTT.

In this sample, this clonotype turned up many times. This chain links TRBV29-1 with TRBJ2-3; the D is unclear. Trimming removed 6 bases at V and 2 bases at J, with 21 bases between. Per the germline V gene, CDR1 is SQVTM and CDR2 is ANQGSEA. The CDR3 is 16 amino acids. The CDR3 DNA is TGCAGCGTCGAACCCTTAGCAGACTCACTCACAGATACGCAGTATTTT. It encodes CSVEPLADSLTDTQYF.

This clonotype was counted at least ten times. The chain combines TRBV27 with TRBJ2-7, with D possibly being TRBD1 (5 bases). Germline-derived CDR1 and CDR2 are MNHEY and SMNVEV (reference sequence). The CDR3 spans 14 residues. Trimming removed 3 bases from V and 2 bases from J, with 11 bases in between. CDR3 sequence: CASSFRRVPYEQYF. The DNA of the CDR3 is TGTGCCAGCAGTTTTCGCAGGGTGCCCTACGAGCAGTACTTC.

This clonotype was observed many times. The V gene is TRBV28, the J gene TRBJ1-3; D gene uncertain. CDR1 is MDHEN, CDR2 SYDVKM, per germline. The CDR3 totals 12 residues. Between the trimmed V and J ends, which lost 5 bases and 4 bases, there was a span of 6 bases. CDR3 loop: CASSPVGNTIYF. In DNA, the CDR3 is TGTGCCAGCAGTCCCGTGGGAAACACCATATATTTT.

The chain links TRBV20-1 to TRBJ2-5, with D perhaps matching TRBD1 (6 bases). With 0 bases removed from V and 5 bases from J, the gap between germline ends came to 13 bases. The CDR3 extends over 14 amino acids. Germline CDR1 is DFQATT and CDR2 is SNEGSKA (reference sequence). The CDR3 region has the DNA TGCAGTGCTAGAGATCAGGGGATCCGGGAGACCCAGTACTTC. It translates to CSARDQGIRETQYF.

This clonotype has more than one count but fewer than ten. The chain employs TRBV2 and TRBJ1-4, with 9 bases identical to TRBD1. Looked up from germline, CDR1 is SNHLY and CDR2 is FYNNEI. The trim removed 6 bases at V and 7 bases at J, leaving 15 bases unmatched. The length of the CDR3 is 17 residues. The CDR3 coding sequence is TGTGCCAGCAGAGGGGGTCAACAGGGGGCGGGACCTGAAAAACTGTTTTTT. It translates to CASRGGQQGAGPEKLFF.

This clonotype was observed many times. J is TRBJ2-2 and V is TRBV12-3 or TRBV12-4; no reliable D call. The CDR3 has 15 residues. Trimming removed 4 bases at V and 6 bases at J, with 15 bases between. CDR3 sequence (DNA): TGTGCCAGCAGTTCAGGTCCGCGAGGCGCCGGGGAGCTGTTTTTT. Encoded protein: CASSSGPRGAGELFF.

At least ten counts were recorded for this clonotype. V and J are TRBV11-2 and TRBJ2-5; either TRBD1 or TRBD2 may fit D (5 bases each). With 2 bases removed from V and 5 bases from J, the gap between germline ends came to 12 bases. The germline CDR1 and CDR2 sequences are SGHAT and FQNNGV. The CDR3 is made up of 14 amino acids. CDR3 DNA sequence: TGTGCCAGCAGCTTATACCAGGGCGGGGAGACCCAGTACTTC. This gives the protein CASSLYQGGETQYF.

This clonotype came up many times. This chain connects TRBV12-3 or TRBV12-4 to TRBJ2-1; no clear D gene. V shed 6 bases and J shed 8 bases, with 8 bases lying between them. The CDR3 has 11 amino acids. The CDR3 loop is CASRIWDEQFF. The CDR3 region has the DNA TGTGCCAGCAGGATCTGGGATGAGCAGTTCTTC.

At least ten counts were recorded for this clonotype. The chain links TRBV29-1 to TRBJ2-7; the match to TRBD2 covers 15 bases. The germline V gene has CDR1 SQVTM and CDR2 ANQGSEA. The trim removed 6 bases at V and 4 bases at J, leaving 7 bases unmatched. The CDR3 length is 15 residues. Here the CDR3 reads CSVTGLAGGRYEQYF. CDR3 DNA sequence: TGCAGCGTCACCGGACTAGCGGGAGGGCGGTACGAGCAGTACTTC.

This clonotype was seen repeatedly, ten times or more. The CDR3 region has the DNA TGTGCCAGTAGCTTAAGGGAGTGGCACACTGAAGCTTTCTTT. Translation: CASSLREWHTEAFF. The rearrangement uses TRBV19 and TRBJ1-1; D is undetermined. The germline V gene has CDR1 LNHDA and CDR2 SQIVND (reference sequence). The CDR3 runs 14 residues. Trimming shortened V by 6 bases and J by 3 bases, and 14 bases separated the two germline ends.

This clonotype showed up many times. The CDR3, as DNA: TGCGCCAGCAGCTTGGCCGGGAGTTTCTACAATGAGCAGTTCTTC. The encoded protein is CASSLAGSFYNEQFF. This chain links TRBV5-1 with TRBJ2-1; D is possibly TRBD2 (6 bases). Trimming removed 0 bases from V and 3 bases from J, with 10 bases in between. The germline CDR1 and CDR2 sequences are SGHRS and YFSETQ. The CDR3 length is 15 residues.

This clonotype appeared many times. The rearrangement joins TRBV29-1 to TRBJ1-1; D is unclear. This CDR3 spans 13 amino acids. V was pared by 6 bases and J by 6 bases, with 17 bases between. Germline lookup yields CDR1 SQVTM and CDR2 ANQGSEA. The CDR3, as DNA: TGCAGCGTGATACATGAAAAGGCGGCTGAAGCTTTCTTT. Translated: CSVIHEKAAEAFF.

The table lists this clonotype with many counts. J is TRBJ1-1 and V is TRBV5-5; TRBD1 aligns across 7 bases. The CDR3 consists of 15 residues. Germline V gives CDR1 SGHKS, CDR2 YYEKEE (reference sequence). Trimming took 2 bases from V and 4 from J; bases not matched to a gene: 8. In nucleotides, the CDR3 is TGTGCCAGCAGCTTAGGGGGCAGTCTGGGCACTGAAGCTTTCTTT. Its protein is CASSLGGSLGTEAFF.

Many counts were recorded for this clonotype. The rearrangement joins TRBV4-3 to TRBJ2-4; no clear D gene. The germline V gene encodes CDR1 LGHNA and CDR2 YSLEER. CDR3 size: 16 residues. The V gene lost 1 base and the J gene lost 0 bases, with 10 bases spanning the gap. The CDR3 loop reads CASSQVLAVAKNIQYF. Here the CDR3 DNA reads TGCGCCAGCAGCCAAGTTCTGGCGGTAGCCAAAAACATTCAGTACTTC.

The V and J genes are TRBV7-2 and TRBJ2-1; perhaps TRBD2 as D (6 bases). Germline V gene lookup returns CDR1 SGHTA and CDR2 FQGNSA. There are 16 residues in the CDR3. V lost 3 bases to trimming and J lost 2 bases, with 14 bases between them. Written as DNA, the CDR3 is TGTGCCAGCAGCTTCCTTTCTACGGGAGCCTACAATGAGCAGTTCTTC. Its protein is CASSFLSTGAYNEQFF.

This clonotype was counted at least ten times. The V and J genes are TRBV11-1 and TRBJ2-6, with 12 bases identical to TRBD2. The CDR3 contains 18 residues. CDR1 and CDR2 (germline): SGHAT, FQDESV (reference sequence). Trimming at V came to 5 bases and at J to 2 bases, leaving 7 bases not matched to a gene. The CDR3 bases are TGTGCCAGCAGCCAGACTAGCGGGAGTCGCCCTGGGGCCAACGTCCTGACTTTC. Translation: CASSQTSGSRPGANVLTF.

This clonotype was detected ten times or more. The V and J genes are TRBV9 and TRBJ2-2, with no clear D. The CDR3 consists of 12 residues. The germline gives CDR1 SGDLS, CDR2 YYNGEE. V shed 0 bases and J shed 7 bases, with 4 bases lying between them. The CDR3: CASSVVGGELFF. The CDR3 region has the DNA TGTGCCAGCAGCGTAGTGGGCGGGGAGCTGTTTTTT.

Note on this clonotype: This could be a read error, since a much larger clone is one nucleotide away. This chain connects TRBV5-1 to TRBJ1-2, with D hard to call. This CDR3 contains 14 residues. Germline V CDR1 and CDR2: SGHRS, YFSETQ. CDR3 loop: CASSLDTESYGYAF. The CDR3 nucleotides read TGCGCCAGCAGCTTGGATACAGAGTCCTATGGCTACGCCTTC.

Ten or more counts support this clonotype. CDR3 in DNA: TGTGCCAGCAGTTACAGGGGGCTTGAGACCCAGTACTTC. Protein sequence: CASSYRGLETQYF. The chain links TRBV28 to TRBJ2-5; 9 bases are a match to TRBD1. CDR3 size: 13 residues. From germline, CDR1 is MDHEN and CDR2 SYDVKM. The V and J ends lost 4 bases and 5 bases, in that order; junction bases with no gene match: 2.

This clonotype came up many times. V is TRBV27 and J is TRBJ2-5, with 7 bases identical to TRBD1. Germline CDR1 is MNHEY and CDR2 is SMNVEV (reference sequence). With V trimmed by 4 bases and J by 2 bases, 10 bases remained unmatched. This CDR3 is 16 amino acids long. In DNA form, the CDR3 reads TGTGCCAGCAGTTCACTTGGGCGACAGGGACAAGAGACCCAGTACTTC. It translates to CASSSLGRQGQETQYF.

This clonotype was recorded a few times. The chain combines TRBV12-3 or TRBV12-4 with TRBJ1-5, with D unresolved. This CDR3 has 13 residues. Trimming removed 8 bases at V and 4 bases at J, with 12 bases between. DNA for the CDR3: TGTGCCAGCGTAGGCTGGCCGAATCAGCCCCAGCATTTT. Amino acids: CASVGWPNQPQHF.

This clonotype was seen ten or more times. The CDR3 coding sequence is TGCAGCGTTGAAGATCTCCCTGCAGGATCGCGCGGCTACACCTTC. Translated, it gives CSVEDLPAGSRGYTF. The chain has TRBV29-1 and TRBJ1-2; D unclear. Germline V gene lookup returns CDR1 SQVTM and CDR2 ANQGSEA. Trimming shortened V by 0 bases and J by 8 bases, and 19 bases separated the two germline ends. The CDR3 consists of 15 residues.

This clonotype was seen ten or more times. This chain links TRBV7-2 with TRBJ2-7; 11 positions agree with TRBD2. The CDR3 sequence is 15 residues long. With V trimmed by 7 bases and J by 4 bases, 9 bases remained unmatched. From germline, CDR1 is SGHTA and CDR2 FQGNSA. The DNA of the CDR3 is TGTGCCAGCAACCCTTTAGCGGGAGGGAAGTACGAGCAGTACTTC. It encodes CASNPLAGGKYEQYF.

This clonotype was recorded a few times. The V and J genes are TRBV19 and TRBJ2-7; 12 nucleotides match TRBD2. V shed 6 bases and J 2 bases; nucleotides not matched to a gene: 2. The CDR3 spans 14 residues. Germline CDR1 is LNHDA and CDR2 is SQIVND (reference sequence). The CDR3 sequence is CASSPSGGAYEQYF. For the CDR3, the DNA is TGTGCCAGTAGCCCTAGCGGGGGGGCCTACGAGCAGTACTTC. Using reference TRBV19 and TRBJ2-7 for the parts outside the CDR3, the full variable domain is DGGITQSPKYLFRKEGQNVTLSCEQNLNHDAMYWYRQDPGQGLRLIYYSQIVNDFQKGDIAEGYSVSREKKESFPLTVTSAQKNPTAFYLCASSPSGGAYEQYFGPGTRLTVT.

This clonotype was recorded many times. V gene TRBV12-3 or TRBV12-4 combines with J gene TRBJ2-7; D unresolved. This CDR3 has 14 residues. With 4 bases removed from V and 3 bases from J, the gap between germline ends came to 13 bases. Written as DNA, the CDR3 is TGTGCCAGCAGTTCTCCCTTACAGCGCTACGAGCAGTACTTC. Amino acid sequence: CASSSPLQRYEQYF.